This T cell receptor (beta chain) is from a study of T-cell memory formation after mild COVID-19. 5'RACE, which relied on constant-segment primers, yielded TCR alpha and TCR beta cDNA libraries carrying sample barcodes and UMIs. A single record per CDR3 protein comes from TCRdb applying MiXCR to the 5' RACE reads. The table includes tens of thousands of distinct CDR3 sequences, 20% to 25% detected once. Trimming at V came to 5 bases and at J to 6 bases, leaving 9 bases not matched to a gene. This CDR3 is built from 13 residues. Germline loops: CDR1 DFQATT, CDR2 SNEGSKA (reference sequence). Broader study findings: The authors did not confirm SARS-CoV-2 specificity of second-wave clones peaking day 37. Shrinking CD4+ clones were chiefly CM and EM; CD8+ ones were chiefly EMRA. The study detected some responding clones in pre-infection memory, suggesting cross-reactive memory joined.

This clonotype was picked up many times. Its antigen is not identified. The V gene is TRBV20-1, the J gene TRBJ2-7, with TRBD2 matching 8 bases. Sequenced: PBMCs or a T cell subset sorted from them (not recorded which). The clonotype was recovered from an adult who had mild COVID-19 (a few samples of this study predate the infection). Cell type and time point are not known. The DNA of the CDR3 is TGCAGTGCTGAACCGAGACTAGCGAGCGAGCAGTACTTC. It is translated as CSAEPRLASEQYF.